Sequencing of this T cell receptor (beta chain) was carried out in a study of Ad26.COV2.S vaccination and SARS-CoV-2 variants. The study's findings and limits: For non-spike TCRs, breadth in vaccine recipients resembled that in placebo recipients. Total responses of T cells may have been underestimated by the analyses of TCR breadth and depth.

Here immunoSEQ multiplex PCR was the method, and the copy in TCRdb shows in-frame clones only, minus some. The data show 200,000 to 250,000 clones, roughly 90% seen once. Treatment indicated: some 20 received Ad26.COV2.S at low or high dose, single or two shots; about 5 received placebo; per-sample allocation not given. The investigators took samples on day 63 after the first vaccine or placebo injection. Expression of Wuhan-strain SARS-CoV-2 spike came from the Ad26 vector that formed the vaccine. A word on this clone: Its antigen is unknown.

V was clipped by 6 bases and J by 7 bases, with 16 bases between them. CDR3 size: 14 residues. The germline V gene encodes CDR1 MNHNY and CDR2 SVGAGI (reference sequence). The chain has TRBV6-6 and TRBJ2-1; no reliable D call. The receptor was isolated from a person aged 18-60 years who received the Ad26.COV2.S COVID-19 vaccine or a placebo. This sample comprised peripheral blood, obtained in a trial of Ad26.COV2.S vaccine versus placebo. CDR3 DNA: TGTGCCAGCAGGTTTCGGGCCGTCGAGAATGAGCAGTTCTTC. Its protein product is CASRFRAVENEQFF.